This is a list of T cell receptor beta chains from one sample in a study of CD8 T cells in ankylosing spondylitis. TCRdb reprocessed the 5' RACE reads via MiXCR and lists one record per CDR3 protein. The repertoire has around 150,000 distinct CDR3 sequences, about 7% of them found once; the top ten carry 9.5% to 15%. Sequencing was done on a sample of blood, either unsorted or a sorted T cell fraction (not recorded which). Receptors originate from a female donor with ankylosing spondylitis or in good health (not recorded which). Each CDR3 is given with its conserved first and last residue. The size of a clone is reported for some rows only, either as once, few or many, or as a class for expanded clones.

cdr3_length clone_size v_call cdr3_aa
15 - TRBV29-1 CSAEGATPAGNEQFF
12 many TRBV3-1 CASSQGTGELFF
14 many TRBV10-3 CAISATGEDGELFF
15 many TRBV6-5 CASSSRTSGGETQYF
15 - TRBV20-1 CSAVAGTGYDTEAFF
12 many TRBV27 CAIWTGYNEQFF
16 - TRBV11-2 CASSRFPQRKWDTQYF
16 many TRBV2 CASSERSLPIYNEQFF
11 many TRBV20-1 CSARDLGTQYF
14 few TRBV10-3 CAITQRGSTDTQYF
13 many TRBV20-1 CSARGEGQDTQYF
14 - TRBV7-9 CASSFEGGGGEQYF
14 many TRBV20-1 CSARDQGHDTEAFF
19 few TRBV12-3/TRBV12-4 CASSRGTDPSVSPGNTIYF
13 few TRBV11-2 CASSLRWLDEQFF
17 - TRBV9 CASSGGRGGSNTGELFF
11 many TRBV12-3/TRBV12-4 CASGGSIEQFF
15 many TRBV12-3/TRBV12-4 CASKLGEGMNTEAFF
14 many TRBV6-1 CASSPRTVGNTIYF
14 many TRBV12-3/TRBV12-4 CASSSQGLSNEQYF
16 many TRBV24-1 CATSEGGRNSNQPQHF
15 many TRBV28 CASSSPAWGMQTQYF
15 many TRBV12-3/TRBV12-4 CASSSPGRGNQPQHF
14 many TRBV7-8 CASSLVTSGKTQYF
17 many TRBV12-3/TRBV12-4 CASSFVGDARQGDGYTF
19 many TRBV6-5 CASSYITGTLISGANVLTF
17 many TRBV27 CASRAFDQGKEGTEAFF
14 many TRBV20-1 CSASDLTGGTEAFF
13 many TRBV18 CASSPDRMGEAFF
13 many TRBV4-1 CASSQEQGFYYTF
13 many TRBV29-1 CSVLKTGGYGYTF
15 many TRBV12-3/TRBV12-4 CASSPRGQGYNEQFF
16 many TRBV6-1 CASRSAGGAGANVLTF
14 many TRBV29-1 CSVSRTGSYNEQFF
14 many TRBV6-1 CASRPNRENTEAFF
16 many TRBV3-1 CASSPRGSGGAAEQFF
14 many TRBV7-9 CASSSDRTQETQYF
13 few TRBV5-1 CASSLVDNYGYTF
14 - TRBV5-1 CACSAGQNLDTQYF
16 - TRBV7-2 CASSLAGLAATGELFF
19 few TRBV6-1 CASRGTGTSGGGVYNEQFF
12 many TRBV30 CASTYGGYEQYF
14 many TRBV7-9 CASSPVGFGQPQHF
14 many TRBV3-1 CASSQARSGNTIYF
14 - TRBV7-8 CASSKQGDTDTQYF
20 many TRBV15 CATSRDTLMGRGVANAEAFF
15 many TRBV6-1 CASSKDRFSGNTIYF
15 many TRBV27 CASSPLWGGNQPQHF
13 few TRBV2 CASRLTGGTEAFF
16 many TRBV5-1 CASSPMAGDPNYGYTF
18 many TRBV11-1 CASSLSHGDYLSYNEQFF
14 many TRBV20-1 CSARPSTNADTQYF
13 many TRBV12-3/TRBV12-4 CASSFGLVGEQFF
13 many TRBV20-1 CSAPSRAADEQFF
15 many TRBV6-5 CASSYSGVGNQPQHF